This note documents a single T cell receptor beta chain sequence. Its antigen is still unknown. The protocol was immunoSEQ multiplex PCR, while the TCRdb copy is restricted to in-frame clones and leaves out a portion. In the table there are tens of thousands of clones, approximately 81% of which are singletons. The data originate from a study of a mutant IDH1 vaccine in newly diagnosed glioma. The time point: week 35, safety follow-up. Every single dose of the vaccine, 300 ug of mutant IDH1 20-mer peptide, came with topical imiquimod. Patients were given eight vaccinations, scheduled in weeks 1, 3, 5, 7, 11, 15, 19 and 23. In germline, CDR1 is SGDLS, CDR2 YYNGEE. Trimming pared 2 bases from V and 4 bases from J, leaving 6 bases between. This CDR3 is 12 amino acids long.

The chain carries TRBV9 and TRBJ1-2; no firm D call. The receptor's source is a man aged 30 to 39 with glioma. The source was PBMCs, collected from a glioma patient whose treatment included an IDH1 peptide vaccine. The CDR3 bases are TGTGCCAGCAGCGTTGGCTTCTATGGCTACACCTTC. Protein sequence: CASSVGFYGYTF.